Presented here are 15 T cell receptor beta chains from one specimen sequenced in a study of T cell repertoires in cytomegalovirus infection. One entry per CDR3 protein, called by TCRdb with MiXCR from the reads. The repertoire holds 90,000 to 110,000 distinct CDR3 sequences, 25% to 30% seen once, with about 81% in the top ten. Their antigens remain unidentified. The source material was CD8+ T cells from cultured PBMCs, sampled from culture after CMV antigen stimulation. The origin of the receptors is a human donor in good health (CMV status not recorded). Some clones in this sample may be carry-over from other donors' samples.

This chain links TRBV19 with TRBJ2-1, with 9 bases lining up with TRBD1. The length of the CDR3 is 15 residues. Trimming took 6 bases from V and 2 from J; bases not matched to a gene: 5. Germline CDR1 is LNHDA and CDR2 is SQIVND (reference sequence). The CDR3: CASRVGQGTYNEQFF. CDR3 DNA sequence: TGTGCCAGTAGGGTTGGACAGGGGACCTACAATGAGCAGTTCTTC.

The chain links TRBV27 to TRBJ1-2; D not certain. Germline lookup yields CDR1 MNHEY and CDR2 SMNVEV (reference sequence). Trimming pared 5 bases from V and 3 bases from J, leaving 10 bases between. CDR3 size: 13 residues. The DNA for the CDR3 is TGTGCCAGCAGTCCCTCGACGGACTATGGCTACACCTTC. Protein product: CASSPSTDYGYTF.

The J gene is TRBJ2-5, the V gene TRBV19; D possibly corresponds to TRBD1 (6 bases). This CDR3 is built from 14 residues. CDR1 is LNHDA, CDR2 SQIVND, per germline (reference sequence). Trimming removed 5 bases at V and 5 bases at J, with 15 bases between. This chain's CDR3 is CASSRAGDRETQYF. In nucleotides, the CDR3 is TGTGCCAGTAGTCGGGCAGGGGATAGGGAGACCCAGTACTTC.

This clonotype was seen once. The chain has TRBV19 and TRBJ1-1; the D is unclear. V lost 6 bases to trimming and J lost 5 bases, with 10 bases between them. The germline CDR1 and CDR2 sequences are LNHDA and SQIVND (reference sequence). This CDR3 contains 12 residues. CDR3 sequence: CASSLSMTEAFF. CDR3 in DNA: TGTGCCAGTAGCCTAAGTATGACTGAAGCTTTCTTT.

The CDR3 loop is CASSLLAMSNQPQHF. CDR3 bases: TGTGCCAGCAGCTTGTTAGCGATGAGCAATCAGCCCCAGCATTTT. This chain joins TRBV5-6 and TRBJ1-5; no reliable D call. Germline V CDR1 and CDR2: SGHDT, YYEEEE. The CDR3 covers 15 residues. With 1 base removed from V and 1 base from J, the gap between germline ends came to 9 bases.

This chain links TRBV2 with TRBJ1-6; TRBD1 agrees at 8 bases. CDR3 length: 16 residues. V shed 6 bases and J 0 bases; nucleotides not matched to a gene: 4. Germline V gene sequence: CDR1 SNHLY, CDR2 FYNNEI. The CDR3 DNA follows: TGTGCCAGCAGGGGGACAGGAAGCTCCTATAATTCACCCCTCCACTTT. This gives the protein CASRGTGSSYNSPLHF.

Turning to this clonotype: The junction shows a germline mismatch at one end, possibly a read error. The V and J genes are TRBV5-1 and TRBJ1-5; D is uncertain. Germline assignment: CDR1 SGHRS and CDR2 YFSETQ. The CDR3 has 14 amino acids. The CDR3, as DNA: TGCGCCAGCAGCTTGGAGGGTAGCGATCAGCCCCAGCATTTT. Translated: CASSLEGSDQPQHF.

This clonotype was counted ten times or more. This chain uses TRBV12-3 or TRBV12-4 with TRBJ2-7, with D tentatively TRBD1 (6 bases). The CDR3 contains 13 residues. V was trimmed by 7 bases and J by 3 bases, leaving 13 bases between them. In DNA, the CDR3 is TGTGCCAGCACCATGACAGGATACTACGAGCAGTACTTC. This encodes CASTMTGYYEQYF.

The genes are TRBV28 and TRBJ2-3; TRBD2 agrees at 8 bases. There are 17 residues in the CDR3. J lost 0 bases, V lost 10 bases, and 15 bases had no gene match. Germline V gene lookup returns CDR1 MDHEN and CDR2 SYDVKM. CDR3 nucleotide sequence: TGTGCCACCTCCGGGATAAGCGGGGGTTCTAGCACAGATACGCAGTATTTT. It encodes CATSGISGGSSTDTQYF.

This rearrangement joins TRBV7-9 to TRBJ2-7, with D uncertain. Trimming shortened V by 5 bases and J by 4 bases, and 15 bases separated the two germline ends. The CDR3 contains 14 residues. Looked up from germline, CDR1 is SEHNR and CDR2 is FQNEAQ (reference sequence). The CDR3 DNA follows: TGTGCCAGCAGCACCCCAACCGAGGTTTACGAGCAGTACTTC. It codes for CASSTPTEVYEQYF.

This clonotype showed up many times. The chain couples TRBV7-9 to TRBJ2-5; no reliable D call. The CDR3 length is 13 residues. Germline V gene lookup returns CDR1 SEHNR and CDR2 FQNEAQ (reference sequence). V was pared by 2 bases and J by 1 base, with 5 bases between. The CDR3 DNA follows: TGTGCCAGCAGCTTACGGTCCCAAGAGACCCAGTACTTC. This encodes CASSLRSQETQYF.

This clonotype appeared a few times. The genes are TRBV2 and TRBJ2-3, with 9 bases lining up with TRBD1. CDR3 size: 17 residues. The germline gives CDR1 SNHLY, CDR2 FYNNEI. The J segment lost 4 bases and the V segment lost 6 bases, leaving 14 bases of the junction unmatched. The CDR3 protein is CASRKNPGQGVADTQYF. Written as DNA, the CDR3 is TGTGCCAGCAGAAAGAACCCGGGACAGGGTGTGGCAGATACGCAGTATTTT. Supplemented by reference TRBV2 and TRBJ2-3, the full variable domain reads EPEVTQTPSHQVTQMGQEVILRCVPISNHLYFYWYRQILGQKVEFLVSFYNNEISEKSEIFDDQFSVERPDGSNFTLKIRSTKLEDSAMYFCASRKNPGQGVADTQYFGPGTRLTVL.

This clonotype was picked up a small number of times. The CDR3 DNA sequence: TGTGCCAGCACGGGTACAGGGAGACAAGAGACCCAGTACTTC. Translated, it gives CASTGTGRQETQYF. The gene calls are TRBV28 and TRBJ2-5, with a possible D match to TRBD1 (6 bases). The CDR3 has 14 amino acids. V gave up 7 bases and J gave up 2 bases, with 14 bases separating them. Germline V gene data show CDR1 as MDHEN and CDR2 as SYDVKM.

This clonotype was observed at least ten times. V and J are TRBV7-6 and TRBJ2-1; 8 positions agree with TRBD1. V lost 2 bases, J lost 8 bases, and 5 bases stayed unmatched. Germline CDR1 SGHVS, CDR2 FNYEAQ. There are 14 residues in the CDR3. This CDR3 reads CASSLSTGEHEQFF. The CDR3 DNA sequence: TGTGCCAGCAGCTTATCGACAGGGGAACATGAGCAGTTCTTC.

The CDR3 sequence is CASWPGSGNTIYF. CDR3 coding DNA: TGTGCCAGCTGGCCGGGGTCTGGAAACACCATATATTTT. The chain joins TRBV2 to TRBJ1-3; D unclear. V lost 8 bases and J lost 1, with 9 bases in between. In germline, CDR1 is SNHLY, CDR2 FYNNEI. This CDR3 spans 13 amino acids. Full variable domain (missing parts from reference TRBV2 and TRBJ1-3): EPEVTQTPSHQVTQMGQEVILRCVPISNHLYFYWYRQILGQKVEFLVSFYNNEISEKSEIFDDQFSVERPDGSNFTLKIRSTKLEDSAMYFCASWPGSGNTIYFGEGSWLTVV.